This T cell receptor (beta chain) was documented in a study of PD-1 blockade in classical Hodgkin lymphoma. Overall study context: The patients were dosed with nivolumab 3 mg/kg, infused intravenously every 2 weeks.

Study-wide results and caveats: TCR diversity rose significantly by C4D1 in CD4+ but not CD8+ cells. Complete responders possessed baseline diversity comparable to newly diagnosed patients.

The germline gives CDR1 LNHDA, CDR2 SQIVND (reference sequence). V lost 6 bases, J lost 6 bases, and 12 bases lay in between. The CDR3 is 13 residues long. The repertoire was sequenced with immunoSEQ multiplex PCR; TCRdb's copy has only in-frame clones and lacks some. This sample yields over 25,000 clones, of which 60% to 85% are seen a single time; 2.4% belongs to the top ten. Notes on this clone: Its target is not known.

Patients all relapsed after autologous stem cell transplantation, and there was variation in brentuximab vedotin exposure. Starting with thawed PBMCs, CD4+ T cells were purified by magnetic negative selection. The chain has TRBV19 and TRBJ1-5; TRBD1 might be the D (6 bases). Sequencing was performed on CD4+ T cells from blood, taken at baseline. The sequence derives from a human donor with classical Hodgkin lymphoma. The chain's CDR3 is CASRQGQGQPQHF. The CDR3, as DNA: TGTGCCAGTAGGCAGGGGCAGGGTCAGCCCCAGCATTTT.